One sample yielded the 20 T cell receptor beta chains listed below, sequenced in a study of PD-L1 blockade in urothelial cancer. Method: immunoSEQ multiplex PCR; TCRdb's copy keeps in-frame clones and lacks some. The profile shows tens of thousands of clones, about 90% of them singletons. Sample: PBMCs, taken around atezolizumab (anti-PD-L1) treatment. The receptors were gathered from a woman in her 70s with urothelial cancer.

The chain combines TRBV5-1 with TRBJ2-1; 9 bases are a match to TRBD2. The CDR3 length is 15 residues. The J segment lost 5 bases and the V segment lost 0 bases, leaving 3 bases of the junction unmatched. Germline V lookup: CDR1 SGHRS, CDR2 YFSETQ. The CDR3 loop reads CASSLGLADHNEQFF. The CDR3 DNA sequence: TGCGCCAGCAGCTTGGGACTAGCGGACCACAATGAGCAGTTCTTC.

J is TRBJ1-5 and V is TRBV6-6; 7 bases agree with TRBD1. This CDR3 is 15 amino acids long. J was trimmed by 2 bases and V by 6 bases; bases with no gene match: 7. Germline V lookup: CDR1 MNHNY, CDR2 SVGAGI (reference sequence). The CDR3, as DNA: TGTGCCAGCAGCCCAAGACAGGGTCGCAATCAGCCCCAGCATTTT. Residues: CASSPRQGRNQPQHF.

This rearrangement joins TRBV18 to TRBJ1-2; no reliable D call. Per germline, CDR1 KGHSH and CDR2 LQKENI. This CDR3 contains 15 residues. V was shortened by 0 bases and J by 4 bases, with 12 bases between the two germline ends. The CDR3 DNA sequence: TGTGCCAGCTCACCACCAAGCGGGGTCGGCTATGGCTACACCTTC. It yields the protein CASSPPSGVGYGYTF.

This rearrangement joins TRBV2 to TRBJ2-2; the D gene is possibly TRBD1 (5 bases). V lost 0 bases and J 5 bases, leaving 19 bases between the germline ends. Germline assignment: CDR1 SNHLY and CDR2 FYNNEI. The CDR3 spans 18 residues. The CDR3 bases are TGTGCCAGCAGTGAAGCGCAAAAAACCCCAGGGAATACCGGGGAGCTGTTTTTT. This translates into CASSEAQKTPGNTGELFF.

The chain links TRBV5-1 to TRBJ2-7, with a possible D match to TRBD2 (6 bases). V lost 4 bases and J lost 6, with 20 bases in between. CDR3 length: 15 residues. Germline lookup yields CDR1 SGHRS and CDR2 YFSETQ. CDR3 DNA sequence: TGCGCCAGCAGCACGGTAGCGGTAACCCCTGGCGAGCAGTACTTC. Amino acids: CASSTVAVTPGEQYF.

This sequence joins TRBV4-2 and TRBJ2-5, with 13 nucleotides matching TRBD2. CDR1 is LGHNA and CDR2 is YNFKEQ in the germline V gene. The CDR3 runs 15 residues. V lost 5 bases to trimming and J lost 4 bases; unmatched junction nucleotides: 4. The CDR3 DNA reads as TGTGCCAGCAGCATGGGACTAGCGGGGTCAGAGACCCAGTACTTC. Translated, it gives CASSMGLAGSETQYF.

The CDR3 here is CASSSVTGNGANTGELFF. DNA for the CDR3: TGTGCCAGCAGCTCCGTGACAGGGAATGGGGCGAACACCGGGGAGCTGTTTTTT. The chain links TRBV5-6 to TRBJ2-2, with TRBD1 matching over 7 bases. Trimming removed 3 bases from V and 0 bases from J; junction bases left unmatched: 11. Germline V gives CDR1 SGHDT, CDR2 YYEEEE. This CDR3 contains 18 residues.

This clone is termed medium-sized (0.01 to 0.1%). The rearrangement joins TRBV11-3 to TRBJ2-5; 8 bases agree with TRBD1. This CDR3 comprises 15 residues. V was pared by 5 bases and J by 5 bases, with 10 bases of the junction left unmatched. CDR1 is SGHNT, CDR2 YENEEA, per germline. The CDR3 protein is CASSHHRGSGETQYF. The CDR3 DNA is TGTGCCAGCAGCCACCACAGGGGGAGTGGGGAGACCCAGTACTTC.

The gene calls are TRBV5-1 and TRBJ2-6; possibly TRBD2 for D (6 bases). V lost 4 bases to trimming and J lost 0 bases, with 11 bases between them. CDR1 is SGHRS, CDR2 YFSETQ, per germline. The CDR3 loop spans 16 amino acids. CDR3 nucleotide sequence: TGCGCCAGCAGCCCGGACTACAGCTCTGGGGCCAACGTCCTGACTTTC. Translated, it gives CASSPDYSSGANVLTF.

This clone was seen only a few times. The CDR3, as DNA: TGTGCCAGTAGTATTGGTAGTAGGGGGTTCTACGAGCAGTACTTC. Protein product: CASSIGSRGFYEQYF. The chain carries TRBV19 and TRBJ2-7; D perhaps matches TRBD1 (6 bases). The V gene's germline CDR1 is LNHDA and CDR2 SQIVND (reference sequence). V lost 3 bases, J lost 3 bases, and 15 bases lay in between. This CDR3 has 15 amino acids.

This clone was observed a few times. In DNA, the CDR3 is TGTGCCAGCAGCTTAGTACTAGCGGGAGCCGTCAATGAGCAGTTCTTC. Translation: CASSLVLAGAVNEQFF. This chain joins TRBV11-2 and TRBJ2-1; 11 positions match TRBD2. From germline, CDR1 is SGHAT and CDR2 FQNNGV. The CDR3 sequence is 16 residues long. V shed 1 base and J 6 bases; nucleotides not matched to a gene: 5.

The J gene is TRBJ1-2, the V gene TRBV4-3; D remains unclear. The CDR3 is made up of 13 amino acids. Germline CDR1 is LGHNA and CDR2 is YSLEER. V gave up 0 bases and J gave up 4 bases, with 6 bases separating them. The CDR3 DNA is TGCGCCAGCAGCCAAGATGGCTTCTATGGCTACACCTTC. Encoded protein: CASSQDGFYGYTF.

V is TRBV7-6 and J is TRBJ2-7; 10 bases agree with TRBD2. V lost 1 base, J lost 3 bases, and 9 bases stayed unmatched. Looked up from germline, CDR1 is SGHVS and CDR2 is FNYEAQ. This CDR3 has 17 amino acids. CDR3 DNA sequence: TGTGCCAGCAGCTTAGTCTCCAGCGGGAGGGCCCACTACGAGCAGTACTTC. It codes for CASSLVSSGRAHYEQYF.

Here the CDR3 DNA reads TGTGCCAGCAGTGATGGGGGCGCAGGCTATGGCTACACCTTC. Protein: CASSDGGAGYGYTF. The chain combines TRBV6-1 with TRBJ1-2; the D gene is possibly TRBD1 (6 bases). Germline CDR1 MNHNS, CDR2 SASEGT. Trimming removed 3 bases from V and 4 bases from J, with 12 bases in between. The CDR3 is 14 residues long.

CDR3 nucleotide sequence: TGCAGCGTGACAGGACGGTATGGCTACACCTTC. Translation: CSVTGRYGYTF. The rearrangement links TRBV29-1 to TRBJ1-2, with D perhaps matching TRBD1 (6 bases). Germline assignment: CDR1 SQVTM and CDR2 ANQGSEA. Trimming left V 6 bases short and J 5 bases short, with 10 bases between. The CDR3 contains 11 residues.

The chain uses TRBV2 and TRBJ2-7; D unresolved. This CDR3 contains 11 residues. V lost 6 bases and J 3 bases, leaving 6 bases between the germline ends. CDR1 is SNHLY, CDR2 FYNNEI, per germline. The CDR3 DNA reads as TGTGCCAGCAGCCCCCACTACGAGCAGTACTTC. It codes for CASSPHYEQYF.

The chain links TRBV5-1 to TRBJ1-1; 8 nucleotides agree with TRBD1. Trimming removed 4 bases from V and 0 bases from J; junction bases left unmatched: 5. CDR3 length: 15 amino acids. The germline gives CDR1 SGHRS, CDR2 YFSETQ. Here the CDR3 reads CASSTWTGLNTEAFF. DNA of the CDR3: TGCGCCAGCAGCACCTGGACAGGGCTGAACACTGAAGCTTTCTTT.

J is TRBJ2-5 and V is TRBV18; D not certain. The CDR3 spans 11 residues. Germline V CDR1 and CDR2: KGHSH, LQKENI. The V end lost 5 bases, the J end lost 3 bases, and 4 bases lay between the germline ends. The CDR3 loop reads CASSSKETQYF. DNA for the CDR3: TGTGCCAGCTCATCAAAAGAGACCCAGTACTTC.

This chain connects TRBV14 to TRBJ2-3; the match to TRBD2 covers 8 bases. The J segment lost 0 bases and the V segment lost 5 bases, leaving 4 bases of the junction unmatched. The CDR3 runs 15 residues. Germline V lookup: CDR1 SGHDN, CDR2 FVKESK. The CDR3 spells CASSAAGVSTDTQYF. In nucleotides, the CDR3 is TGTGCCAGCAGCGCAGCGGGAGTTAGCACAGATACGCAGTATTTT.

The chain is built from TRBV2 and TRBJ1-6; possible D gene TRBD1, 5 bases. This CDR3 has 15 residues. Trimming stripped 7 bases from V and 8 bases from J, with 18 bases between. Per the germline V gene, CDR1 is SNHLY and CDR2 is FYNNEI. CDR3 loop: CASTLGGIEDSPLHF. DNA of the CDR3: TGTGCCAGCACCCTGGGGGGTATAGAGGATTCACCCCTCCACTTT. Filled out from reference TRBV2 and TRBJ1-6, the complete variable domain reads EPEVTQTPSHQVTQMGQEVILRCVPISNHLYFYWYRQILGQKVEFLVSFYNNEISEKSEIFDDQFSVERPDGSNFTLKIRSTKLEDSAMYFCASTLGGIEDSPLHFGNGTRLTVT.